This T cell receptor (beta chain) was sequenced in a study of T cell changes during pregnancy in multiple sclerosis. This table comes from immunoSEQ multiplex PCR, and its TCRdb copy is limited to in-frame clones, with some not included. The data hold tens of thousands of clones, with 94% observed a single time. CDR1 is SGHTA and CDR2 is FQGTGA in the germline V gene. The CDR3 spans 15 residues. V was clipped by 2 bases and J by 4 bases, with 11 bases between them. This sequence originates from a female donor with multiple sclerosis, enrolled in a pregnancy study. The source was peripheral blood, collected in the third trimester of pregnancy. The V gene is TRBV7-3, the J gene TRBJ2-2; a weak D match, TRBD2 (6 bases). The CDR3 sequence is CASSLALGGTGELFF. CDR3 DNA: TGTGCCAGCAGCTTAGCGTTGGGAGGCACCGGGGAGCTGTTTTTT.